Sequencing of this T cell receptor beta chain was carried out in a study of T cells in Graves' hyperthyroidism and ophthalmopathy (dated by TCRdb to between 2017 and 2020). A note on the overall study: Peripheral blood samples were taken at the time of initial diagnosis, prior to any treatment. A discovery cohort of approximately 97 patients, 43 with Graves' ophthalmopathy and about 58 with stable Graves' hyperthyroidism, was used to find distinguishing TCR V-J signatures. The 90 or so discovery patients were randomly split 7:3 into training and test sets. In about 6 Graves' hyperthyroidism patients, the study also compared T-cell repertoires from thyroid tissue with T-cell repertoires from blood. Following sampling, methimazole starting at 30 mg daily was given to hyperthyroidism patients, and high-dose intravenous methylprednisolone was given to ophthalmopathy patients. An independent validation cohort of under 20 hyperthyroidism patients and some 15 patients who later progressed to ophthalmopathy tested prospective prediction of ophthalmopathy. The paper reports TCR Vbeta CDR3 sequencing of 130 to 150 peripheral blood samples: over 40 ophthalmopathy, fewer than 85 hyperthyroidism and 17 progressor patients.

Amplification of TCR beta CDR3 regions was carried out from RNA transcripts. For the first round of RT-PCR on the TCR CDR3, the HTBI primer set was used together with the Qiagen OneStep RT-PCR kit. The libraries were constructed in a second round of multiplex PCR and then size-selected and purified. The libraries were sequenced on an Illumina HiSeq2000 using paired-end 100 bp reads. Turning to the authors' computational methods: SOAPnuke was used to process the raw data, removing reads that contained adapters or uncalled bases, had a mean Phred below 15, or lacked an exact match to the constant primer or identifier. High-quality paired reads were merged using COPE v1.2.5, and each unique nucleotide sequence was defined as a clonotype. MiTCR v1.1 was used to align clonotypes to the IMGT TRBV, TRBD and TRBJ reference segments. The analysis included only V-J combinations with a frequency above 0.0001, which together covered about 99% of the repertoires. The TCS score was defined as the ratio of F50 (clonal expansion) to E x V (chaos), calculated using BLOSUM62-based TCRdist between CDR3 peptides within each V-J. Welch's t-statistics and random forest reduced some 510 V-J features to roughly 13, which were used in a naive Bayes classifier (R e1071). The similarity between thyroid and blood repertoires was quantified using the Morisita-Horn index. TCRdb reran the public reads through fastp at Q25 and MiXCR, keeping productive beta chains. Merged by CDR3 protein, the rows form single entries marked with the most common genes and DNA. In this record, the V and J calls reflect TCRdb's handling and not the investigators' own analysis. Within this sample are 600,000 to 800,000 distinct CDR3 sequences, with about 35% of them counted one time only. The top ten clones comprise roughly 30% of the sample.

This clonotype was seen only a few times. Its antigen target is currently unknown. No much larger clone exists at a distance of one base, and base qualities are not known. Via the germline V gene (reference sequence), CDR1 is SEHNR and CDR2 FQNEAQ. Reading from cysteine to phenylalanine, the CDR3 counts 16 amino acids. Only the CDR3 part of the read is kept: 48 bases, read in frame from the first base. Trimming at the junction amounts to 4 bases on V and 1 base on J, and the germline ends lie 14 bases apart. A patient counted as having stable Graves' hyperthyroidism if no progression to ophthalmopathy occurred over 18 months of follow-up. Hyperthyroidism patients were aged 18 to 65 years and newly diagnosed, with disease duration of less than 2 months. The study excluded patients with uncontrolled infections, other autoimmune diseases, pregnancy or lactation. Diagnoses relied on clinical symptoms, serum thyroxine and TRAb, thyroid ultrasound and orbital computed tomography. Ficoll-Paque density gradient centrifugation was used to isolate PBMCs from about 9 ml of fresh peripheral blood. Trizol reagent was used to extract total RNA, and RNA quality was then checked on an Agilent 2100 Bioanalyzer.

What the research found in general, with its limitations: Ophthalmopathy was separated from stable hyperthyroidism by a 13 V-J signature model, with around 88% sensitivity and about 81% specificity obtained in cross-validation and 80%/75% obtained in testing. In validation, the model predicted progression to ophthalmopathy with 55% to 71% sensitivity and less than 75% specificity, a median of 6.5 months before onset. Most expanded thyroid clonotypes (frequency above 0.001) were also detected in blood, suggesting blood repertoires may reflect thyroid immune responses. Sample size was not statistically predetermined, and blinding of investigators to group allocation was not performed.

Sequencing input: blood. Recombination joined TRBV7-9 with TRBJ1-3, with a tentative D gene TRBD1 over 5 matching bases. The receptor's source is a woman aged 40 to 49 with Graves' hyperthyroidism. The CDR3 reads CASSSLDSMSGNTIYF. The DNA reads as follows: TGTGCCAGCAGCTCCCTCGACAGCATGTCTGGAAACACCATATATTTT.